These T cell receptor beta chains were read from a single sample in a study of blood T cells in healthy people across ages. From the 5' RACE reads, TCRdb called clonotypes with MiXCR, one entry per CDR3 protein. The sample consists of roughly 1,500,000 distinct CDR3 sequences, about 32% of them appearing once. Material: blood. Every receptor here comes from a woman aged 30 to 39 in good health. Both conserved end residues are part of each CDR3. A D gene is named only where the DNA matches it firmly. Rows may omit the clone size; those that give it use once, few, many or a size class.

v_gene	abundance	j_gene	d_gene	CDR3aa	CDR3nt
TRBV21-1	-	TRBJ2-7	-	CASSNTSGFSNEQYF	TGTGCCAGCAGCAATACATCAGGGTTTTCCAACGAGCAGTACTTC
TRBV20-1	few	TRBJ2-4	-	CSARVEGRYIQYF	TGCAGTGCTAGGGTGGAGGGTCGGTACATTCAGTACTTC
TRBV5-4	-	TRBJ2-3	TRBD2	CASSLGASGRALTDTQYF	TGTGCCAGCAGCTTGGGGGCTAGCGGGAGGGCCCTCACAGATACGCAGTATTTT
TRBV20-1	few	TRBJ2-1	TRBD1	CSARPLTGGRDEQFF	TGCAGTGCTAGACCCTTGACAGGGGGTCGCGATGAGCAGTTCTTC
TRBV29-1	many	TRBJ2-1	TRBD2	CSVVPSGLAGFRVGNEQFF	TGCAGCGTCGTTCCCTCGGGACTAGCGGGATTCAGAGTCGGCAATGAGCAGTTCTTC
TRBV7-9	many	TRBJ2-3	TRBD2	CASSFAGLAGVADTQYF	TGTGCCAGCAGCTTCGCGGGACTAGCGGGGGTGGCAGATACGCAGTATTTT
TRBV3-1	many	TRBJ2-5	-	CASSHRETQYF	TGCGCCAGCAGCCATCGGGAGACCCAGTACTTC
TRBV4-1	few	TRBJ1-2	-	CASSQVEENYGYIF	TGCGCCAGCAGCCAAGTGGAGGAGAACTATGGCTACATCTTC
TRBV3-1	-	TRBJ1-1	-	CASSQWAWNTEAFF	TGTGCCAGCAGCCAGTGGGCTTGGAACACTGAAGCTTTCTTT
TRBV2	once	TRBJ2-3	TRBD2	CASKELAGPTDTQYF	TGTGCCAGCAAGGAACTAGCGGGCCCCACAGATACGCAGTATTTT
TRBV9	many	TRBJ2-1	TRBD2	CASSPAGGYNEQFF	TGTGCCAGCAGCCCCGCGGGGGGCTACAATGAGCAGTTCTTC
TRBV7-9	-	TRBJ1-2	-	CASSSAPTVGGYTF	TGTGCCAGCAGCTCAGCACCCACGGTTGGTGGCTACACCTTC
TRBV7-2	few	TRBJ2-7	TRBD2	CASSSSLTSPYEQYF	TGTGCCAGCAGCTCCTCCCTGACTAGCCCCTACGAGCAGTACTTC
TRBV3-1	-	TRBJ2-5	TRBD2	CASSQDWANGGARETQYF	TGTGCCAGCAGCCAAGATTGGGCTAACGGGGGGGCTCGGGAGACCCAGTACTTC
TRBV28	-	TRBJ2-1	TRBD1	CASSLGTGWYEQFF	TGTGCCAGCAGCCTAGGGACAGGGTGGTATGAGCAGTTCTTC
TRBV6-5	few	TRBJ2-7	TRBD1	CASSPGTGASEQYF	TGTGCCAGCAGTCCCGGGACAGGGGCCTCCGAGCAGTACTTC
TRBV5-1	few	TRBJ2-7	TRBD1	CASSLVGDRGSEQYF	TGCGCCAGCAGCTTGGTTGGCGACAGGGGCAGCGAGCAGTACTTC
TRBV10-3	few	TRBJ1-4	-	CAISERGQSGRMLFF	TGTGCCATCAGTGAGCGAGGACAGTCCGGGAGAATGCTGTTTTTT
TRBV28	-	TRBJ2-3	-	CASSGTVADTQYF	TGTGCCAGCAGTGGGACGGTCGCAGATACGCAGTATTTT
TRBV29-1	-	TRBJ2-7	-	CSVEVGENEQYF	TGCAGCGTTGAAGTCGGGGAGAACGAGCAGTACTTC
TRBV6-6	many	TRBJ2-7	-	CASSSAYGYEQYF	TGTGCCAGCAGTTCCGCTTACGGGTACGAGCAGTACTTC
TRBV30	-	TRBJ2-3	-	CAWSNSVDTQYF	TGTGCCTGGAGTAATAGTGTGGATACGCAGTATTTT
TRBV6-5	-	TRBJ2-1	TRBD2	CASSSSGALNEQFF	TGTGCCAGCAGTTCCAGCGGGGCGTTAAATGAGCAGTTCTTC
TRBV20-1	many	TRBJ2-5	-	CSASPDIPETQYF	TGCAGTGCTAGTCCGGACATTCCAGAGACCCAGTACTTC
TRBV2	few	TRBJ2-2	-	CASTVRAPGGELFF	TGTGCCAGCACCGTCCGGGCCCCAGGCGGGGAGCTGTTTTTT
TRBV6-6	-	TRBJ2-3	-	CASTPGSVTDTQYF	TGTGCCAGCACCCCAGGATCAGTCACAGATACGCAGTATTTT
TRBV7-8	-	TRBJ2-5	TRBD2	CASSLSGGLEQYF	TGTGCCAGCAGCTTATCGGGGGGGCTGGAGCAGTACTTC
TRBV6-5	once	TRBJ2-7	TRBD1	CASSPELQGTYEQYF	TGTGCCAGCAGTCCGGAGCTACAGGGGACCTACGAGCAGTACTTC
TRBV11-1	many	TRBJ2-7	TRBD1	CASSIDRVGGYEQYF	TGTGCCAGCAGCATAGACAGGGTAGGCGGCTACGAGCAGTACTTC
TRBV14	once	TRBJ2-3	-	CASSQGRTRITDTQYF	TGTGCCAGCAGCCAAGGCCGGACTCGAATCACAGATACGCAGTATTTT
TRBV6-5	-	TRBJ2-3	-	CASSKRADTQYF	TGTGCCAGCAGCAAAAGGGCGGATACGCAGTATTTT
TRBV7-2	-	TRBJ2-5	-	CANSGYEGGRETQYF	TGTGCCAACAGTGGTTATGAGGGGGGGAGGGAGACCCAGTACTTC
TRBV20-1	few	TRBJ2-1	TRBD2	CSARNPNSGKDEQFF	TGCAGTGCTAGGAACCCAAATAGCGGGAAGGATGAGCAGTTCTTC
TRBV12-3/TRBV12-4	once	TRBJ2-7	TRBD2	CASRPPSGNVGEQYF	TGTGCCAGCAGGCCGCCGAGCGGGAACGTGGGAGAGCAGTACTTC